This entry concerns a single T cell receptor (beta chain). The CDR3 runs to 15 residues. Per germline, CDR1 SGHAT and CDR2 FQNNGV. The V and J ends lost 2 bases and 2 bases respectively, with 12 bases between them. This entry comes from a study of response to subunit inactivated influenza vaccine. TCRdb independently ran MiXCR on the RT-PCR reads; one entry per CDR3 protein. The sample yields a few hundred thousand distinct CDR3 sequences, around 11% seen once. The same data also contributed to another study, on T cells expressing NK-cell markers. That work adds: For TCR beta, cDNA was produced by 5'RACE template switching with UMIs. One of eight sequenced donors was HCMV-seronegative; the other seven were seropositive. Sorting in several experiments was restricted by an anti-gamma-delta TCR antibody to alpha-beta TCR T cells. HCMV specificity of the expanded NKG2C+ T cell clones was not established.

This rearrangement joins TRBV11-2 to TRBJ2-5, with no clear D. The sample here was PBMCs from blood, taken on the day of vaccination. The receptor's source is a man between 45 and 60 years old who received an inactivated influenza vaccine. The CDR3 loop reads CASSLLSFYQETQYF. The CDR3 region has the DNA TGTGCCAGCAGCTTACTGAGTTTCTATCAAGAGACCCAGTACTTC.